This TCR beta chain stems from a study of blood T cell repertoires in COVID-19 (dated by TCRdb to 2020 to 2022). Regarding the complete study: The collaborator samples originated in the United States, Italy and Spain and spanned the acute and convalescent phases of COVID-19. The material from the prospective study consisted of cDNA or gDNA derived from T cells, B-cell-depleted T cells, or PBMCs. Where HLA class I and class II types were available, the types were taken from metadata supplied by the sample provider, not from assay-based typing. Samples were obtained from the ongoing ImmuneRACE study (first 160 participants) and from 950 to 1,500 subjects provided by 6 global collaborators. A de-identified subject ID, COVID-19 status, age in years and sex were almost always included in the sample metadata. Deeply sampled blood TCRbeta repertoires from subjects exposed to, actively infected with, or recovered from COVID-19 were included in the dataset. A freely available public database, intended as a resource for researchers studying the immune response to SARS-CoV-2, is where the repertoires were released. Broader findings and caveats from the paper: The amount of clinical and demographic metadata varied by source and participant and was provided uncurated.

TCRbeta CDR3 regions were amplified from genomic DNA by means of the immunoSEQ Assay, a bias-controlled multiplex PCR. The published analysis was carried out like this. Within the assay, amplification of reference gene primers was used to estimate how many nucleated cells each sample contained. To quantify the absolute abundance of each unique TCRbeta CDR3 rearrangement, sequence reads were collapsed and filtered. For each sample, productive Simpson clonality was calculated as the square root of Simpson's diversity index over productive rearrangements. Imported from immuneACCESS, the table was reduced by TCRdb to in-frame sequences with V and J called. These copies leave out some clones; in studies compared against another copy, an unresolved V gene accounts for under half, and the cause of the remainder is not known. V, J and clone size are those of that table, while D and trimming were read from the DNA. The sample contains about 300,000 clones, 86% of them found a single time. Roughly 4% of the sample is in the top ten clones.

V lost 3 bases and J lost 9 bases, and the count of bases not matched to a germline gene is 10. The CDR3 starts with the cysteine, ends with the phenylalanine, and has 15 residues. The DNA shown is the 45-base CDR3, in frame from base 1. From the germline V gene, CDR1 is KGHDR and CDR2 is SFDVKD. Turning to this clone: The antigen it binds to is not known. Nothing much larger sits one base from this clone, and base qualities are not available.

In the prospective study, participants were about 18 to 95 years old, resided in 24 geographic areas of the United States, and were enrolled through a virtual design. In the prospective study, participants were assigned to cohorts based on the clinical history participants reported in a screening survey and a study questionnaire. ImmuneRACE Cohort 3 recovered participants were defined by two consecutive negative NP/OP PCR tests, healthcare professional clearance, or symptom resolution. In the prospective study, whole blood, serum and a nasopharyngeal or oropharyngeal swab were collected from each participant by mobile phlebotomists. Over a roughly 2-month period, participants in the prospective study had the option of providing additional blood draws and questionnaires. Prospective study blood samples were shipped either frozen or at room temperature before DNA extraction.

This receptor was taken from a young man who had recovered from COVID-19. Specimen: PBMCs or T cells enriched from blood (not recorded which). The chain employs TRBV24-1 and TRBJ2-7; 10 middle bases align to TRBD2. The DNA sequence is as follows: TGTGCCACCAGTGATCCGGGAAGCGGGGGGGCCGGGCAGTACTTC. This is translated as CATSDPGSGGAGQYF.